The 3 T cell receptor beta chains below all came from one sample that was sequenced in a study of T cells in Graves' hyperthyroidism and ophthalmopathy. RNA transcripts provided the source from which TCR beta CDR3 regions were amplified. The HTBI set primed first-round TCR CDR3 RT-PCR. Using its own MiXCR run on the multiplex PCR reads, TCRdb lists one record per CDR3 protein. The sample includes approximately 420,000 distinct CDR3 sequences, about 13% of them seen just once. What was sequenced was blood. Source of these receptors: a woman aged 18 to 35 with Graves' hyperthyroidism.

The CDR3 nucleotides read TGTGCCAGCAGCCAGAACCGGGACTGGGGATCCAATGAGCAGTTCTTC. Residues: CASSQNRDWGSNEQFF. The rearrangement joins TRBV14 to TRBJ2-1; maybe TRBD2 (6 bases). V lost 3 bases, J lost 6 bases, and 18 bases lay in between. In germline, CDR1 is SGHDN, CDR2 FVKESK. The CDR3 spans 16 residues.

This clonotype was seen ten or more times. This chain joins TRBV7-9 and TRBJ2-7; no definite D call. This CDR3 is 12 amino acids long. Trimming stripped 1 base from V and 6 bases from J, with 7 bases between. Germline loops: CDR1 SEHNR, CDR2 FQNEAQ (reference sequence). In DNA, the CDR3 is TGTGCCAGCAGCTTAGACAGTCGCGAGCAGTACTTC. Amino acids: CASSLDSREQYF.

Concerning this clonotype itself: This likely comes from a read error, as the CDR3 has no conserved phenylalanine or tryptophan at its end. The genes are TRBV7-8 and TRBJ2-2; tentatively, D is TRBD2 (5 bases). The CDR3 runs 16 residues. Germline CDR1 and CDR2: SGHVS and FQNEAQ. The V and J ends lost 10 bases and 5 bases respectively, with 23 bases between them. Here the CDR3 reads CATVPFGGVPTGELFS. CDR3 DNA: TGTGCCACGGTCCCCTTCGGAGGAGTCCCAACCGGGGAGCTGTTTTCT.